This paragraph covers one TCR beta chain sequence. Sample time point: pre-sensitization, week 0. Indicated treatment: therapeutic diphenylcyclopropenone sensitization with weekly scalp DPC. Alopecia patients between 18 and 70 years old and suitable for DPC were used as donors. The record originates from a study of human T cells and chemical hapten exposure. The CDR3 covers 14 residues. Looked up from germline, CDR1 is GTSNPN and CDR2 is SVGIG (reference sequence). The germline V and J ends were trimmed by 3 bases and 0 bases, with 6 bases remaining between them. In TCRdb, the RACE reads were re-called with MiXCR into one record per CDR3 protein. Here the sample spans about 80,000 distinct CDR3 sequences, around 13% being singletons.

This sequence joins TRBV30 and TRBJ2-6, with D uncertain. The starting material was whole blood, obtained in connection with sensitization to the hapten diphenylcyclopropenone (DPC). This sequence was found in a woman aged 50 to 60 with alopecia areata. Some clones in this sample may be carry-over from other donors' samples. CDR3 sequence reads: CAWRLGSGANVLTF. In nucleotides, the CDR3 is TGTGCCTGGAGACTCGGCTCTGGGGCCAACGTCCTGACTTTC.